This TCR beta chain was profiled in a study of CD8+CD57+ T cells in acquired aplastic anemia. Study-wide background: Healthy CD8+ samples averaged roughly 10 million reads. General observations from the study: Significance was not reached for CD8+ Simpson's diversity between patients and controls. Patients and controls were found to share twenty-nine CD8+ CDR3 sequences.

TCR beta VDJ combinations and CDR3 sequences were profiled from genomic DNA. TCRdb independently ran MiXCR on the reads; one entry per CDR3 protein. The sample includes about 180,000 distinct CDR3 sequences, 40% to 50% seen only once; the top ten take around 3%. This clonotype was seen only a few times. Its target is not known. The source is a human donor in good health. Sample: sorted CD4+, CD8+, or CD8+CD57+ T cells (not recorded which) from PBMCs.

The CDR3 protein is CASALYNRTGLNGNQPQHF. The CDR3 DNA is TGTGCCAGCGCGCTGTACAATCGGACAGGGTTAAACGGCAATCAGCCCCAGCATTTT. The chain joins TRBV25-1 to TRBJ1-5; TRBD1 agrees at 8 bases. With V trimmed by 8 bases and J by 2 bases, 20 bases remained unmatched. Looked up from germline, CDR1 is MGHDK and CDR2 is SYGVNS. The CDR3 length is 19 residues. Filled out from reference TRBV25-1 and TRBJ1-5, the complete variable domain reads EADIYQTPRYLVIGTGKKITLECSQTMGHDKMYWYQQDPGMELHLIHYSYGVNSTEKGDLSSESTVSRIRTEHFPLTLESARPSHTSQYLCASALYNRTGLNGNQPQHFGDGTRLSIL.